The 14 T cell receptor beta chains presented below share a single source sample, sequenced in a study of spatial heterogeneity in lung cancer (dated by TCRdb to the late 2010s). Per the publication, the time point label means: blood at routine non-recurrence follow-up after resection. Whole RNA extracted from tumor and nontumor lung tissue, or from cryopreserved PBMC samples, was used for TCR sequencing without cell sorting. The library relied on 5' RACE. The instrument was a NextSeq 500. TCRdb handled the public reads itself, with Q25 trimming in fastp and clone calling in MiXCR, and kept productive beta chains. Rows merge per CDR3 protein into single entries with the most common DNA and genes. For this sample the table gives approximately 56,000 distinct CDR3 sequences, of which around 6.7% were detected only once. Less than 45% of the sample is held by the ten biggest clonotypes. Sequenced here: PBMCs, sampled at follow-up. All receptors derive from a female donor with early-stage non-small cell lung cancer.

The chain is built from TRBV25-1 and TRBJ2-5; D remains ambiguous. The germline V gene has CDR1 MGHDK and CDR2 SYGVNS. This CDR3 is built from 14 residues. Trimming cost V 5 bases and J 8 bases, with 18 bases left between them. The CDR3 sequence is CASSRHRGPATQYF. CDR3 DNA sequence: TGTGCCAGCAGTAGGCACCGAGGCCCCGCCACCCAGTACTTC. Filled out from reference TRBV25-1 and TRBJ2-5, the complete variable domain reads EADIYQTPRYLVIGTGKKITLECSQTMGHDKMYWYQQDPGMELHLIHYSYGVNSTEKGDLSSESTVSRIRTEHFPLTLESARPSHTSQYLCASSRHRGPATQYFGPGTRLLVL.

In its sample, this clonotype was seen a few times. V gene TRBV19 combines with J gene TRBJ1-5; D is uncertain. The CDR3 length is 12 residues. Germline lookup yields CDR1 LNHDA and CDR2 SQIVND (reference sequence). Trimming took off 2 bases at V and 6 bases at J, with 5 bases between the two ends. CDR3 region: CASSISFQPQHF. CDR3 DNA sequence: TGTGCCAGTAGTATATCTTTTCAGCCCCAGCATTTT.

The chain has TRBV28 and TRBJ2-7, with D tentatively TRBD1 (6 bases). The CDR3 loop spans 14 amino acids. CDR1 and CDR2 from the germline V gene are MDHEN and SYDVKM. The ends were cut back, 7 bases at V and 2 bases at J, with 15 bases in the middle. This chain's CDR3 is CASTTPQGTYEQYF. The CDR3 DNA follows: TGTGCCAGCACTACCCCCCAGGGGACCTACGAGCAGTACTTC.

This clonotype is classed as medium-sized. V is TRBV5-6 and J is TRBJ2-5, with 12 bases fitting TRBD2. Germline loops: CDR1 SGHDT, CDR2 YYEEEE. CDR3 length equals 14 residues. With V trimmed by 4 bases and J by 4 bases, 2 bases remained unmatched. CDR3 coding DNA: TGTGCCAGCAGCCCGACTAGCGGGGGAGAGACCCAGTACTTC. Its translation is CASSPTSGGETQYF.

This clonotype showed up many times. The chain joins TRBV4-3 to TRBJ2-3; no clear D. The V and J ends lost 3 bases and 7 bases respectively, with 5 bases between them. CDR1 is LGHNA, CDR2 YSLEER, per germline. This CDR3 region has 11 residues. CDR3 coding DNA: TGCGCCAGCAGCCAGGCGCATACGCAGTATTTT. Translation gives CASSQAHTQYF.

This clonotype was seen many times. The V call is TRBV20-1, the J call TRBJ1-4; D gene ambiguous. The CDR3 extends over 14 amino acids. Germline assignment: CDR1 DFQATT and CDR2 SNEGSKA (reference sequence). The V and J ends lost 0 bases and 8 bases respectively, with 13 bases between them. CDR3 sequence (DNA): TGCAGTGCTAGAGAGCCCTGGGGTGGGGAAAAACTGTTTTTT. The encoded protein is CSAREPWGGEKLFF.

This clonotype was counted ten times or more. V and J are TRBV7-6 and TRBJ2-7; D call uncertain. The V end was cut by 5 bases, the J end by 2 bases, with 13 bases between. Germline V gene lookup returns CDR1 SGHVS and CDR2 FNYEAQ. CDR3 length equals 14 residues. CDR3 DNA: TGTGCCAGCAGCCCCCTTGGATTAACCTACGAGCAGTACTTC. It is translated as CASSPLGLTYEQYF. Full variable domain (missing parts from reference TRBV7-6 and TRBJ2-7): GAGVSQSPRYKVTKRGQDVALRCDPISGHVSLYWYRQALGQGPEFLTYFNYEAQQDKSGLPNDRFSAERPEGSISTLTIQRTEQRDSAMYRCASSPLGLTYEQYFGPGTRLTVT.

This clonotype is medium-sized by share. The V gene is TRBV4-1, the J gene TRBJ1-2; 10 bases fit TRBD1. Germline V CDR1 and CDR2: MGHRA, YSYEKL. This CDR3 region has 15 residues. V was clipped by 4 bases and J by 4 bases; unmatched bases: 6. The chain's CDR3 is CASSPGQGEGYGYTF. The CDR3, as DNA: TGCGCCAGCAGCCCTGGACAGGGGGAAGGCTATGGCTACACCTTC.

At least ten counts were recorded for this clonotype. V gene TRBV5-4 combines with J gene TRBJ2-1, with 7 bases aligning to TRBD2. There are 17 residues in the CDR3. Germline V gene sequence: CDR1 SGHNT, CDR2 YYREEE (reference sequence). J was trimmed by 0 bases and V by 3 bases; bases with no gene match: 9. In nucleotides, the CDR3 is TGTGCCAGCAGCTCCTCTCTCGAGCGGGGCTCCTACAATGAGCAGTTCTTC. It encodes CASSSSLERGSYNEQFF.

This sequence joins TRBV20-1 and TRBJ2-1; no firm D call. V dropped 2 bases and J dropped 7 bases, with 6 bases sitting between them. The length of the CDR3 is 11 residues. The germline gives CDR1 DFQATT, CDR2 SNEGSKA (reference sequence). The CDR3 nucleotides read TGCAGTGCTAGAAGGTGGAATGAGCAGTTCTTC. As protein: CSARRWNEQFF.

This clonotype showed up just a few times. The CDR3 sequence is CASSLGLAADTQYF. The CDR3 DNA is TGCGCCAGCAGCTTGGGACTAGCAGCAGATACGCAGTATTTT. This chain connects TRBV5-1 to TRBJ2-3, with 7 bases fitting TRBD2. Germline values: CDR1 SGHRS, CDR2 YFSETQ. There are 14 residues in the CDR3. The V gene end was trimmed by 0 bases and the J gene end by 4 bases; junction bases not matched to a gene: 2.

This clonotype was seen a handful of times. The chain joins TRBV11-2 to TRBJ1-4, with unresolved D. With 5 bases removed from V and 3 bases from J, the gap between germline ends came to 13 bases. CDR1 is SGHAT, CDR2 FQNNGV, per germline. The CDR3 runs to 15 residues. CDR3 residues: CASSENPTANEKLFF. CDR3 bases: TGTGCCAGCAGCGAGAACCCTACGGCTAATGAAAAACTGTTTTTT.

This clonotype was recorded at least ten times. The CDR3 does not end in the conserved phenylalanine or tryptophan, so this is likely a read error. The DNA is omitted, as the CDR3 cannot be located on it reliably, and the CDR3 follows TCRdb's listing. The chain links TRBV20-1 to TRBJ1-1; TRBD1, the table's D call, lacks a check against the DNA. Including both end residues, the CDR3 is 13 amino acids long. CDR1 is DFQATT, CDR2 SNEGSKA, per germline (reference sequence). The CDR3 protein is CSALSRGRFLGGL.

In its sample, this clonotype was seen many times. This chain links TRBV6-2 or TRBV6-3 with TRBJ2-1; D not certain. V shed 2 bases and J shed 5 bases, with 22 bases lying between them. The CDR3 totals 18 residues. CDR1 MNHEY and CDR2 SVGEGT come from the germline V gene. CDR3 DNA sequence: TGTGCCAGCAGTTACGCCCCAGAGAGATCAGGAATAAACAATGAGCAGTTCTTC. This codes for CASSYAPERSGINNEQFF.